The rows below give T cell receptor beta chains drawn from one sample of a study of blood T cell repertoires in COVID-19. TCRdb's copy holds only in-frame clones and misses some; the assay was immunoSEQ multiplex PCR. The sample holds just over 650,000 clones, more than 80% seen once. The sequenced sample consisted of peripheral blood. Every receptor here comes from a woman aged 18-29 years with acute or convalescent COVID-19. CDR3s include the opening cysteine and the closing phenylalanine or tryptophan. Each record gives: V gene, clone size, D gene, J gene, CDR3 DNA, CDR3 protein. D genes are given only for firm matches. Expanded clones get a size class; other rows say once, few or many, or leave the size out.

>TRBV18|.|.|TRBJ2-7
TGTGCCAGCTCACCGTCGGGAAGGGACGAGCAGTACTTC
CASSPSGRDEQYF
>TRBV18|.|.|TRBJ1-6
TGTGCCAGCTCACCCCAGGGGAGCTCCTATAATTCACCCCTCCACTTT
CASSPQGSSYNSPLHF
>TRBV5-4|.|.|TRBJ2-1
TGTGCCAGCAGCTTGGATAGGGGGATTCCGGCTGAGCAGTTCTTC
CASSLDRGIPAEQFF
>TRBV30|.|TRBD1|TRBJ1-2
TGTGCCTGGAGTTATCAGGGGGTAAAGGGCTACACCTTC
CAWSYQGVKGYTF
>TRBV6-4|.|TRBD2|TRBJ2-3
TGTGCCAGCAGAGCTAGCGGGGGGGCCCATGCGCAGTATTTT
CASRASGGAHAQYF
>TRBV12-3/TRBV12-4|.|TRBD1|TRBJ1-2
TGTGCCAGCAGCCCGGGACAGTATGGCTACACCTTC
CASSPGQYGYTF
>TRBV18|.|.|TRBJ1-5
TGTGCCAGCTCACCTGTCCGACCGGGGGGCAATCAGCCCCAGCATTTT
CASSPVRPGGNQPQHF
>TRBV19|.|TRBD1|TRBJ2-1
TGTGCCAGTAGTCAAGAGGGACAGGGGGCCTACAATGAGCAGTTCTTC
CASSQEGQGAYNEQFF
>TRBV5-8|.|TRBD2|TRBJ2-5
TGTGCCAGCAGTTATTCCGGGACTAGCGGCCCATTAGGAGAGACCCAGTACTTC
CASSYSGTSGPLGETQYF
>TRBV7-9|.|TRBD1|TRBJ2-7
TGTGCCAGCAGCTGGGACAGGGGTTACGAGCAGTACTTC
CASSWDRGYEQYF
>TRBV15|.|.|TRBJ2-1
TGTGCCACCAGCTGGGTCGGGTATGAGCAGTTCTTC
CATSWVGYEQFF
>TRBV5-5|.|TRBD1|TRBJ1-4
TGTGCCAGCAGCCTGACCGGGACAGGGGCGAATGAAAAACTGTTTTTT
CASSLTGTGANEKLFF
>TRBV6-4|.|.|TRBJ1-2
TGTGCCAGCAGTCCTGGGGGGACCCACTATGGCTACACCTTC
CASSPGGTHYGYTF
>TRBV14|.|TRBD1|TRBJ2-1
TGTGCCAGCAGCCAAGGGACAGGGTGGGTGCTCGCCAGCTCCTACAATGAGCAGTTCTTC
CASSQGTGWVLASSYNEQFF
>TRBV7-9|.|.|TRBJ2-2
TGTGCCAGCAGCTTAGCCTCAGTGGGGGAGCTGTTTTTT
CASSLASVGELFF
>TRBV28|.|TRBD2|TRBJ2-1
TGTGCCAGCAGTGCTAGCGGGGGGGCCTTTGGTGAGCAGTTCTTC
CASSASGGAFGEQFF
>TRBV6-6|.|TRBD1|TRBJ1-5
TGTGCCAGCAGTTACACCGGGACAGGGGGGGATCAGCCCCAGCATTTT
CASSYTGTGGDQPQHF
>TRBV3-1/TRBV3-2|.|.|TRBJ1-6
TGTGCCAGCAAAGAGGGGGAATCTTATAATTCACCCCTCCACTTT
CASKEGESYNSPLHF
>TRBV7-9|once|TRBD2|TRBJ2-3
TGTGCCAGCAGCTTAGGGGGTAGCGGGGGCACAGATACGCAGTATTTT
CASSLGGSGGTDTQYF
>TRBV10-2|.|.|TRBJ2-7
TGCGCCAGCAACATTAACACAGGCTTCTACGAGCAGTACTTC
CASNINTGFYEQYF
>TRBV5-4|.|TRBD2|TRBJ2-2
TGTGCCAGCAGCTTGCGTCGGGGGGGGTTAAACACCGGGGAGCTGTTTTTT
CASSLRRGGLNTGELFF
>TRBV15|once|.|TRBJ1-1
TGTGCCACCAGCAGAGATCGGGCAGGGCTGAACACTGAAGCTTTCTTT
CATSRDRAGLNTEAFF
>TRBV25-1|once|.|TRBJ1-3
TGTGCCAGCAGTGAATGGGGGGTGAACACCATATATTTT
CASSEWGVNTIYF
>TRBV25-1|once|.|TRBJ1-4
TGTGCCAGCCTCCTCAGCGGGGAGGGGATTGAAAAACTGTTTTTT
CASLLSGEGIEKLFF
>TRBV9|once|TRBD1|TRBJ2-1
TGTGCCAGCAGCGTAGAGGTGGGACAGACTCACAACAATGAGCAGTTCTTC
CASSVEVGQTHNNEQFF
>TRBV19|.|.|TRBJ2-5
TGTGCCAGTAGTATTACCGGGGGCCAAGAGACCCAGTACTTC
CASSITGGQETQYF
>TRBV30|.|.|TRBJ1-3
TGTGCCTGGACCGCGGCGGGGGCTGGAGGAAACACCATATATTTT
CAWTAAGAGGNTIYF
>TRBV18|.|.|TRBJ1-1
TGTGCCAGCTCACCCCCATTGCAGGGGTCTTACACTGAAGCTTTCTTT
CASSPPLQGSYTEAFF
>TRBV4-3|.|.|TRBJ2-1
TGCGCCAGCAGCCAAGATATTATCCGACTAGGGATCTCCTACAATGAGCAGTTCTTC
CASSQDIIRLGISYNEQFF
>TRBV23-1|.|.|TRBJ1-3
TGCGCCAGCAGTCAATTAAAGACAGAAGTTGGAAACACCATATATTTT
CASSQLKTEVGNTIYF
>TRBV28|.|TRBD2|TRBJ2-7
TGTGCCAGCAGTTTTTCATATGCGGGGGGGCGGTCATACGAGCAGTACTTC
CASSFSYAGGRSYEQYF
>TRBV5-1|.|.|TRBJ1-1
TGCGCCAGCAGCTCCCTACAGGTTACGAACACTGAAGCTTTCTTT
CASSSLQVTNTEAFF
>TRBV2|.|.|TRBJ1-1
TGTGCCAGCAATAACCCAGGGAACACTGAAGCTTTCTTT
CASNNPGNTEAFF
>TRBV4-3|.|.|TRBJ1-5
TGCGCCAGCAGCCAAGAAGAAGAGGCCCCGTGGCAGCCCCAGCATTTT
CASSQEEEAPWQPQHF
>TRBV6-5|.|TRBD1|TRBJ1-2
TGTGCCAGCAGGGTAACAGGGGCTCCTGGCTACACCTTC
CASRVTGAPGYTF
>TRBV7-2|.|TRBD1|TRBJ1-1
TGTGCCAGCAGCTTAAGACAGGGTGCCGCTGAAGCTTTCTTT
CASSLRQGAAEAFF
>TRBV6-5|.|.|TRBJ1-2
TGTGCCAGCAGTTACAAGGGGGACTATGGCTACACCTTC
CASSYKGDYGYTF
>TRBV5-4|.|TRBD1|TRBJ1-2
TGTGCCAGCAGCTTGGAATCGACCGAAACAGGGGGCTACGGCTACACCTTC
CASSLESTETGGYGYTF
>TRBV30|.|.|TRBJ1-5
TGTGCCTGGAGTGCTAGAGGCCTCGACCAGCATTTT
CAWSARGLDQHF
>TRBV6-2/TRBV6-3|.|.|TRBJ2-7
TGTGCCAGCAGTTACCCCCGACAGGATCCCTACGAGCAGTACTTC
CASSYPRQDPYEQYF
>TRBV5-1|.|.|TRBJ2-1
TGCGCCAGCAGCCTTGACAATGAGCAGTTCTTC
CASSLDNEQFF
>TRBV6-5|few|TRBD1|TRBJ1-6
TGTGCCAGCAGCCCCAGGGGGCCCCCTAATTCACCCCTCCACTTT
CASSPRGPPNSPLHF
>TRBV9|.|TRBD1|TRBJ1-3
TGTGCCAGCAGCGTTCAACAGGGGCTAGGAAACACCATATATTTT
CASSVQQGLGNTIYF
>TRBV12-3/TRBV12-4|.|TRBD2|TRBJ2-3
TGTGCCAGCAGGGGGGGGACCACAGATACGCAGTATTTT
CASRGGTTDTQYF
>TRBV6-5|.|.|TRBJ2-2
TGTGCCAGCGGGTGGGACTTTCGGGGTCCCGGGGAGCTGTTTTTT
CASGWDFRGPGELFF
>TRBV5-1|.|.|TRBJ1-3
TGCGCCAGCAGCCCTACCCCAGGGATTGGAAACACCATATATTTT
CASSPTPGIGNTIYF
>TRBV10-3|.|.|TRBJ1-2
TGTGCCAACTCCGGGACTAACTATGGCTACACCTTC
CANSGTNYGYTF
>TRBV5-1|.|.|TRBJ1-1
TGCGCCAGCAGCGACCCCAGGGCCACTGAAGCTTTCTTT
CASSDPRATEAFF
>TRBV7-2|once|TRBD2|TRBJ2-7
TGTGCCAGCAGCTTGAGCGGGGGCTACGAGCAGTACTTC
CASSLSGGYEQYF
>TRBV19|.|.|TRBJ2-7
TGTGCCAGTAGACAGGGTGGTAGAACCTACGAGCAGTACTTC
CASRQGGRTYEQYF
>TRBV21-1|few|.|TRBJ1-5
TGTGCCAGCAGCACTGTTATCAGGGATCAGCCCCAGCATTTT
CASSTVIRDQPQHF
>TRBV7-9|.|.|TRBJ2-7
TGTGCCAGCAGCTCAGGACGGGATCCGTACGAGCAGTACTTC
CASSSGRDPYEQYF